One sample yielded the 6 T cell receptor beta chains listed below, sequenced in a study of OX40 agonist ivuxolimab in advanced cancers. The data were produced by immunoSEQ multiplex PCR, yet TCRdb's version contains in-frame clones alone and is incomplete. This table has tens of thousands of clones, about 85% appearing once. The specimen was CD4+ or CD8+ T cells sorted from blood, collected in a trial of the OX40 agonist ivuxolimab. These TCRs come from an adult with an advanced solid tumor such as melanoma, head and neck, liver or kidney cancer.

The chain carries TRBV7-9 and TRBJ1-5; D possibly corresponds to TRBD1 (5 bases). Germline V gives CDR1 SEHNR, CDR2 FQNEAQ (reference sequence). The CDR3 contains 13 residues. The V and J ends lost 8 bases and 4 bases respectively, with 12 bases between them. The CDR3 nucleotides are TGTGCCAGCTCCATGGGGGGAAATCAGCCCCAGCATTTT. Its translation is CASSMGGNQPQHF.

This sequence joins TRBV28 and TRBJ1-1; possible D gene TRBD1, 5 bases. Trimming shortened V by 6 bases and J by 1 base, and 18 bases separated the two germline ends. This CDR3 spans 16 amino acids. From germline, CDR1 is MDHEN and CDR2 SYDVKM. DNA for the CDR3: TGTGCCAGCAGCTTCAACCTGCTAGGACAGAACACTGAAGCTTTCTTT. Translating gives CASSFNLLGQNTEAFF.

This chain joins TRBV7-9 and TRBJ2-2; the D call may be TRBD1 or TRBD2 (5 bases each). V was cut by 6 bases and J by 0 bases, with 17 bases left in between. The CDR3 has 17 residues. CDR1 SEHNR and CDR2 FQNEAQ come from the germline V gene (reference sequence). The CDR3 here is CASRSGRLFSNTGELFF. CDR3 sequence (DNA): TGTGCCAGCAGGTCGGGACGCCTATTCTCGAACACCGGGGAGCTGTTTTTT.

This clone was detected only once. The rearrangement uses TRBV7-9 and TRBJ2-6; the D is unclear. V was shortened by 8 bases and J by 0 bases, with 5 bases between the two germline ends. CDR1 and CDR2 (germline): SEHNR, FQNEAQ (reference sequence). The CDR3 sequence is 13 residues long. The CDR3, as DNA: TGTGCCAGCTTGAGCTCTGGGGCCAACGTCCTGACTTTC. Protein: CASLSSGANVLTF.

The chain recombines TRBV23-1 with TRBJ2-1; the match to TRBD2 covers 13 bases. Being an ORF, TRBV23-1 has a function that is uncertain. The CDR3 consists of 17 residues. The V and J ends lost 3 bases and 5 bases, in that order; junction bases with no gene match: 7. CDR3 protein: CASSHRTSGSLDNEQFF. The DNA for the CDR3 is TGCGCCAGCAGTCATCGGACTAGCGGGAGCCTAGACAATGAGCAGTTCTTC.

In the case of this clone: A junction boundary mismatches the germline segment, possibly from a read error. The CDR3 DNA sequence: TGCAGCGCAAGACAGGGGGCCACAGATACGCGGTATTTT. Its translation: CSARQGATDTRYF. V gene TRBV29-1 combines with J gene TRBJ2-3, with TRBD1 matching 10 bases. The germline CDR1 and CDR2 sequences are SQVTM and ANQGSEA. The CDR3 is 13 residues long.